This T cell receptor beta chain emerged from a study of sequential checkpoint blockade in melanoma. Study summary: Twenty-two patients had matched tumor biopsies before treatment and at week 13 after nivolumab or ipilimumab alone.

Treatment: randomized to nivolumab then ipilimumab (arm A) or the reverse (arm B). CDR1 and CDR2 (germline): SGHRS, YFSETQ. The CDR3 has 15 amino acids. V lost 4 bases and J lost 5; bases outside the gene matches: 9. Produced via immunoSEQ multiplex PCR; TCRdb's table is partial and in-frame only. The sample consists of approximately 4,900 clones, approximately 23% of them appearing once. Sample: tumor tissue (inferred from file names), taken from a patient given nivolumab and ipilimumab in sequence. The receptor comes from a human donor with melanoma. This rearrangement joins TRBV5-1 to TRBJ1-5, with 7 bases fitting TRBD1. CDR3 nucleotide sequence: TGCGCCAGCAGCCGACAGGGTAGGGCGGATCAGCCCCAGCATTTT. Its translation: CASSRQGRADQPQHF.